The T cell receptor (beta chain) described here comes from a study of T cell responses to AZD1222 COVID-19 vaccine. Overall study results and limits: Per reports, nearly half of all spike-specific TCRs target regions that are unmutated in variants. Only five to seven AZD1222 recipients were seropositive at baseline. With two AZD1222 doses given, Spike-specific TCR breadth and depth both rose. Researchers took repertoire samples only after the peak T cell response had come.

As to this clone: Antigen specificity is unknown.

Data came from immunoSEQ multiplex PCR; TCRdb stores just in-frame clones and leaves some out. Of about 200,000 clones listed, roughly nine tenths were seen once; the top ten hold approximately 3.7%. V shed 4 bases, J shed 1 base, and the junction held 7 bases outside the gene matches. CDR3 length: 17 amino acids. The germline V gene encodes CDR1 SNHLY and CDR2 FYNNEI. The source of this sequence is an adult who received the AZD1222 COVID-19 vaccine. This sample comprised peripheral blood, obtained 28 days after the second AZD1222 dose. V gene TRBV2 combines with J gene TRBJ2-6, with 7 bases identical to TRBD2. The CDR3 DNA follows: TGTGCCAGCAGTGGGGGCGGGAGCAGATCTGGGGCCAACGTCCTGACTTTC. Its translation is CASSGGGSRSGANVLTF.